These 26 T cell receptor beta chains were sequenced from one sample in a study of blood T cell repertoires in COVID-19. Profiled with immunoSEQ multiplex PCR; TCRdb holds only in-frame clones, not every one. The table records more than 250,000 clones, 65% to 90% of them present only once. The source material was peripheral blood. The receptors originated from a man in his forties or fifties with active or convalescent COVID-19.

The gene calls are TRBV11-2 and TRBJ2-1; D gene ambiguous. Germline assignment: CDR1 SGHAT and CDR2 FQNNGV. This CDR3 is 13 amino acids long. The V and J ends lost 8 bases and 8 bases respectively, with 16 bases between them. CDR3 region: CASAWRPLDEQFF. The CDR3 region has the DNA TGTGCCAGCGCGTGGCGGCCTTTGGATGAGCAGTTCTTC.

V gene TRBV4-2 combines with J gene TRBJ1-2; no definite D call. V was clipped by 0 bases and J by 8 bases, with 13 bases between them. The CDR3 loop spans 14 amino acids. Per the germline V gene, CDR1 is LGHNA and CDR2 is YNFKEQ. The CDR3 nucleotides read TGTGCCAGCAGCCAAGATTCCAGGTCGAAGGGCTACACCTTC. Translation gives CASSQDSRSKGYTF.

The chain links TRBV19 to TRBJ1-2; no definite D call. The V gene lost 1 base and the J gene lost 4 bases, with 7 bases spanning the gap. Germline CDR1 reads LNHDA; CDR2 reads SQIVND (reference sequence). The CDR3 extends over 13 amino acids. The CDR3 region is CASSIASGYGYTF. CDR3 sequence (DNA): TGTGCCAGTAGTATAGCGTCGGGCTATGGCTACACCTTC.

The V call is TRBV27, the J call TRBJ2-3; 9 bases map to TRBD1. Germline V gene sequence: CDR1 MNHEY, CDR2 SMNVEV (reference sequence). The CDR3 totals 15 residues. V shed 3 bases, J shed 4 bases, and the junction held 5 bases outside the gene matches. CDR3 sequence: CASSFGDREADTQYF. The CDR3, as DNA: TGTGCCAGCAGTTTTGGGGACAGGGAAGCAGATACGCAGTATTTT.

This chain links TRBV9 with TRBJ1-1, with D perhaps TRBD1 (5 bases). V was clipped by 3 bases and J by 0 bases, with 12 bases between them. This CDR3 is built from 15 residues. Germline CDR1 and CDR2: SGDLS and YYNGEE. The CDR3, as DNA: TGTGCCAGCAGCGCACAAATGGGGCTGAACACTGAAGCTTTCTTT. Its protein is CASSAQMGLNTEAFF. Supplemented by reference TRBV9 and TRBJ1-1, the full variable domain reads DSGVTQTPKHLITATGQRVTLRCSPRSGDLSVYWYQQSLDQGLQFLIQYYNGEERAKGNILERFSAQQFPDLHSELNLSSLELGDSALYFCASSAQMGLNTEAFFGQGTRLTVV.

The chain employs TRBV12-3 or TRBV12-4 and TRBJ2-2; no firm D call. The CDR3 consists of 13 residues. V lost 8 bases and J 1 base, leaving 8 bases between the germline ends. CDR3 region: CASGHRNTGELFF. The CDR3, as DNA: TGTGCCAGCGGTCACAGGAACACCGGGGAGCTGTTTTTT.

The chain carries TRBV5-6 and TRBJ1-2; D is ambiguous. CDR1 and CDR2 (germline): SGHDT, YYEEEE. V lost 4 bases and J 5 bases, leaving 9 bases between the germline ends. This CDR3 spans 12 amino acids. The CDR3 reads CASSPSGYGYTF. The CDR3 DNA reads as TGTGCCAGCAGCCCCTCAGGATATGGCTACACCTTC.

This clone was observed a handful of times. This chain uses TRBV18 with TRBJ2-1, with 10 bases fitting TRBD1. The germline gives CDR1 KGHSH, CDR2 LQKENI. The CDR3 contains 16 residues. The V and J ends lost 2 bases and 8 bases, in that order; junction bases with no gene match: 9. CDR3 sequence: CASSPTTGGVIYEQFF. The CDR3 coding sequence is TGTGCCAGCTCACCAACGACAGGGGGCGTTATCTATGAGCAGTTCTTC. Supplemented by reference TRBV18 and TRBJ2-1, the full variable domain reads NAGVMQNPRHLVRRRGQEARLRCSPMKGHSHVYWYRQLPEEGLKFMVYLQKENIIDESGMPKERFSAEFPKEGPSILRIQQVVRGDSAAYFCASSPTTGGVIYEQFFGPGTRLTVL.

The J gene is TRBJ1-3, the V gene TRBV9, with D possibly being TRBD1 (5 bases). CDR3 length: 13 amino acids. Germline V gene data show CDR1 as SGDLS and CDR2 as YYNGEE. V shed 3 bases and J shed 6 bases, with 10 bases lying between them. The CDR3 DNA follows: TGTGCCAGCAGCGAAGGGGTGGAAAACACCATATATTTT. Its protein is CASSEGVENTIYF.

This chain connects TRBV28 to TRBJ1-2; TRBD1 is a possible D gene (6 bases). Germline CDR1 and CDR2: MDHEN and SYDVKM. V lost 10 bases and J 2 bases, leaving 11 bases between the germline ends. The CDR3 contains 12 residues. CDR3 sequence: CATQGQNYGYTF. CDR3 nucleotide sequence: TGTGCCACCCAAGGACAGAACTATGGCTACACCTTC.

The chain employs TRBV11-2 and TRBJ2-4; D is uncertain. V was trimmed by 1 base and J by 5 bases, leaving 6 bases between them. The germline V gene encodes CDR1 SGHAT and CDR2 FQNNGV. This CDR3 region has 13 residues. CDR3 DNA: TGTGCCAGCAGCTTAGGTCGTCAAAACATTCAGTACTTC. Amino acids: CASSLGRQNIQYF.

A remark on this clone: This same CDR3 is encoded by further DNA sequences in the sample. This sequence joins TRBV2 and TRBJ1-4; D may be TRBD1 (6 bases). Per germline, CDR1 SNHLY and CDR2 FYNNEI. Trimming shortened V by 2 bases and J by 8 bases, and 9 bases separated the two germline ends. The length of the CDR3 is 13 residues. In nucleotides, the CDR3 is TGTGCCAGCAGTGAACTAGGACAGGAAAAACTGTTTTTT. It is translated as CASSELGQEKLFF. Looking up the rest from reference TRBV2 and TRBJ1-4 gives the full variable domain: EPEVTQTPSHQVTQMGQEVILRCVPISNHLYFYWYRQILGQKVEFLVSFYNNEISEKSEIFDDQFSVERPDGSNFTLKIRSTKLEDSAMYFCASSELGQEKLFFGSGTQLSVL.

This clone was counted only a few times. This chain links TRBV3-1 (or the pseudogene TRBV3-2) with TRBJ2-6; 8 bases map to TRBD1. CDR1 is LGHDT, CDR2 YNNKEL, per germline (reference sequence). CDR3 length: 16 amino acids. J was trimmed by 2 bases and V by 4 bases; bases with no gene match: 4. The CDR3 loop reads CASSPWTGTGANVLTF. The CDR3 coding sequence is TGTGCCAGCAGCCCCTGGACAGGGACTGGGGCCAACGTCCTGACTTTC.

CDR3 DNA sequence: TGCGCCAGCAGCTTATTTACCTACGACACCGGGGAGCTGTTTTTT. It yields the protein CASSLFTYDTGELFF. J is TRBJ2-2 and V is TRBV5-1; D remains unclear. V dropped 2 bases and J dropped 3 bases, with 11 bases sitting between them. The germline CDR1 and CDR2 sequences are SGHRS and YFSETQ. This CDR3 has 15 residues.

The chain links TRBV5-6 to TRBJ2-7; D call uncertain. The CDR3 length is 12 residues. Deletions cut 2 bases from V and 7 bases from J, with 10 bases between. CDR1 SGHDT and CDR2 YYEEEE come from the germline V gene. Written as DNA, the CDR3 is TGTGCCAGCAGCTTCTCCCGCCAGGAGCAGTACTTC. Its translation: CASSFSRQEQYF. The full variable domain, rest sourced from reference TRBV5-6 and TRBJ2-7, is DAGVTQSPTHLIKTRGQQVTLRCSPKSGHDTVSWYQQALGQGPQFIFQYYEEEERQRGNFPDRFSGHQFPNYSSELNVNALLLGDSALYLCASSFSRQEQYFGPGTRLTVT.

CDR3 sequence (DNA): TGTGCCAGCAGTTCCCCCTATAGCGGGAGGCCGTACGAGCAGTACTTC. Translating gives CASSSPYSGRPYEQYF. V and J are TRBV28 and TRBJ2-7; TRBD2 agrees at 10 bases. The J segment lost 4 bases and the V segment lost 4 bases, leaving 10 bases of the junction unmatched. CDR3 length: 16 residues. The germline V gene has CDR1 MDHEN and CDR2 SYDVKM.

The chain couples TRBV4-2 to TRBJ2-3; 8 nucleotides line up with TRBD2. The V segment lost 0 bases and the J segment 6 bases; nucleotides outside the gene matches: 11. The CDR3 is 17 amino acids. The germline V gene has CDR1 LGHNA and CDR2 YNFKEQ. The DNA for the CDR3 is TGTGCCAGCAGCCAAGATCCAGGGGCGGGAGGCCATGATACGCAGTATTTT. The encoded protein is CASSQDPGAGGHDTQYF.

The V gene is TRBV7-9, the J gene TRBJ1-1; D not certain. Germline CDR1 SEHNR, CDR2 FQNEAQ (reference sequence). V lost 1 base and J lost 7, with 7 bases in between. There are 12 residues in the CDR3. The CDR3 DNA sequence: TGTGCCAGCAGCTTAGGGCGGCTTGAAGCTTTCTTT. This translates into CASSLGRLEAFF.

The J gene is TRBJ1-1, the V gene TRBV4-2; D ambiguous. Trimming removed 3 bases from V and 3 bases from J, with 5 bases in between. Germline V gives CDR1 LGHNA, CDR2 YNFKEQ. The CDR3 is made up of 12 amino acids. CDR3 loop: CASSHSDTEAFF. In nucleotides, the CDR3 is TGTGCCAGCAGCCATTCCGACACTGAAGCTTTCTTT.

The chain joins TRBV12-5 to TRBJ2-3; 16 bases are shared with TRBD2. This CDR3 region has 18 residues. Germline-derived CDR1 and CDR2 are LGHNT and FRNRAP. V dropped 6 bases and J dropped 3; count of bases not matched to a gene: 9. CDR3 in DNA: TGTGCTAGTGGCTCCGGGACTAGCGGGAGGGGGGGTACAGATACGCAGTATTTT. The encoded protein is CASGSGTSGRGGTDTQYF.

This sequence joins TRBV5-1 and TRBJ2-7, with 8 bases fitting TRBD2. Germline-derived CDR1 and CDR2 are SGHRS and YFSETQ. V lost 0 bases to trimming and J lost 5 bases; unmatched junction nucleotides: 4. The CDR3 runs 14 residues. CDR3 nucleotides: TGCGCCAGCAGCTTGGGACTAGCGACCGACGAGCAGTACTTC. It is translated as CASSLGLATDEQYF. The full variable domain, its missing parts supplied by reference TRBV5-1 and TRBJ2-7, is KAGVTQTPRYLIKTRGQQVTLSCSPISGHRSVSWYQQTPGQGLQFLFEYFSETQRNKGNFPGRFSGRQFSNSRSEMNVSTLELGDSALYLCASSLGLATDEQYFGPGTRLTVT.

The chain combines TRBV27 with TRBJ2-1; 8 nucleotides match TRBD2. The germline CDR1 and CDR2 sequences are MNHEY and SMNVEV (reference sequence). Losses at the gene ends were 1 base for V and 1 base for J; bases not matched to a gene: 3. The CDR3 sequence is 16 residues long. DNA for the CDR3: TGTGCCAGCAGTTTATTGGGCGGGGGGTCCTACAATGAGCAGTTCTTC. Residues: CASSLLGGGSYNEQFF.

The chain recombines TRBV12-3 or TRBV12-4 with TRBJ1-2, with D perhaps matching TRBD1 (5 bases). The CDR3 covers 13 residues. Trimming pared 8 bases from V and 7 bases from J, leaving 17 bases between. CDR3 residues: CASSLQVGGGYTF. CDR3 nucleotide sequence: TGTGCCAGCTCCCTACAGGTTGGTGGTGGCTACACCTTC.

The chain recombines TRBV18 with TRBJ1-1; D gene ambiguous. Germline CDR1 and CDR2: KGHSH and LQKENI. V was trimmed by 1 base and J by 1 base, leaving 7 bases between them. The CDR3 is 14 amino acids. As DNA, the CDR3 is TGTGCCAGCTCACCACGTTCGCGGAACACTGAAGCTTTCTTT. Protein product: CASSPRSRNTEAFF.

The chain has TRBV6-5 and TRBJ2-2; the D is unclear. Trimming shortened V by 2 bases and J by 7 bases, and 8 bases separated the two germline ends. Per germline, CDR1 MNHEY and CDR2 SVGAGI. This CDR3 has 13 amino acids. The CDR3 nucleotides are TGTGCCAGCAGTTACGTCGCGCGCGGGGAGCTGTTTTTT. This encodes CASSYVARGELFF.

In DNA, the CDR3 is TGTGCCAGCTTATTGCGCGAGCAGTACTTC. The encoded protein is CASLLREQYF. The chain combines TRBV2 with TRBJ2-7; D unclear. Germline CDR1 is SNHLY and CDR2 is FYNNEI. The CDR3 has 10 residues. Trimming left V 8 bases short and J 6 bases short, with 8 bases between.